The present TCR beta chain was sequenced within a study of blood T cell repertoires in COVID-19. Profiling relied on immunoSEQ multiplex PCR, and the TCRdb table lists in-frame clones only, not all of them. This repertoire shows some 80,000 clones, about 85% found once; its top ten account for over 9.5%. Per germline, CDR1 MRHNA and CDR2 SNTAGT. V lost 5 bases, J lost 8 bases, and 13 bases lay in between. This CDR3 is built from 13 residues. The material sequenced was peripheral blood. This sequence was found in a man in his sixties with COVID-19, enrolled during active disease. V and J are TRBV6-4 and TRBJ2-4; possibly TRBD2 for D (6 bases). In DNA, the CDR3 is TGTGCCAGCAGTCCCGGGACTCTTCACATTCAGTACTTC. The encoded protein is CASSPGTLHIQYF.